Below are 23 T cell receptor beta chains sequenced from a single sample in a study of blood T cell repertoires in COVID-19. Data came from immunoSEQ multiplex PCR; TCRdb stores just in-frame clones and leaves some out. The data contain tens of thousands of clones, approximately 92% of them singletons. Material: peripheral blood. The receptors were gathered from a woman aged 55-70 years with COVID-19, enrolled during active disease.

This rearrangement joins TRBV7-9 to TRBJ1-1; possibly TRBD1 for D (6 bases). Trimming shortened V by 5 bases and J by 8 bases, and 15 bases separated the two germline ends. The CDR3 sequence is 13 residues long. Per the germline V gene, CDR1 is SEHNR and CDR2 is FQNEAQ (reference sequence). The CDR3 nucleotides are TGTGCCAGCAGCCCTAGGACAGAACTCGAAGCTTTCTTT. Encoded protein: CASSPRTELEAFF.

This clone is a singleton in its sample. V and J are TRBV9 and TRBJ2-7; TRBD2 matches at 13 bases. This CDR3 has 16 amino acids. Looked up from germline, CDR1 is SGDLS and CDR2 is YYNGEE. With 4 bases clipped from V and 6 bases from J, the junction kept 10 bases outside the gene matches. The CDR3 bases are TGTGCCAGCAGCCCCCCCGGGACTAGCGGGACTCGCGAGCAGTACTTC. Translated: CASSPPGTSGTREQYF.

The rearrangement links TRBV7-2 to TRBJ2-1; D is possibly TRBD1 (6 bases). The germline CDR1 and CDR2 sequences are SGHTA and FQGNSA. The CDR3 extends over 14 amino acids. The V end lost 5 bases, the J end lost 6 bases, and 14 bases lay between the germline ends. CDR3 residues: CASSNSLGGNEQFF. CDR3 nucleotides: TGTGCCAGCAGCAATAGCTTAGGGGGCAATGAGCAGTTCTTC.

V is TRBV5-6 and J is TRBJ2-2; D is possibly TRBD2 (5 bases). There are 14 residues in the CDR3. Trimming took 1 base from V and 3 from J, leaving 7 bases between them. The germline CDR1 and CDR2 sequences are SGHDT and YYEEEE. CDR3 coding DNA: TGTGCCAGCAGCTTGTTGGGAGACACCGGGGAGCTGTTTTTT. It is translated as CASSLLGDTGELFF.

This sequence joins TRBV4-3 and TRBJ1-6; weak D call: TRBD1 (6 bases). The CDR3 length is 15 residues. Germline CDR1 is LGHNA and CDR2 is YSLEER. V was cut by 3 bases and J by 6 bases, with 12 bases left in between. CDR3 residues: CASSQGARGNSPLHF. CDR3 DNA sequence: TGCGCCAGCAGCCAGGGGGCGCGCGGTAATTCACCCCTCCACTTT.

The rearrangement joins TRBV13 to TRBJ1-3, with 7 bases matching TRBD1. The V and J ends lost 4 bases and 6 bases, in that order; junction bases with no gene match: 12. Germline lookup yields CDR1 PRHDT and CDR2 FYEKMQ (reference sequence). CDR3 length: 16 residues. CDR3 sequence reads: CASSSDRAQWENTIYF. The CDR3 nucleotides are TGTGCCAGCAGCTCCGACAGGGCGCAGTGGGAAAACACCATATATTTT.

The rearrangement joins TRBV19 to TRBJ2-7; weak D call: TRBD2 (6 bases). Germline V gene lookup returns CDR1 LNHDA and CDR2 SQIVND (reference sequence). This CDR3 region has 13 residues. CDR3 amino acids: CAVAEISGYEQYF. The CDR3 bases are TGTGCTGTTGCTGAAATCAGCGGGTACGAGCAGTACTTC.

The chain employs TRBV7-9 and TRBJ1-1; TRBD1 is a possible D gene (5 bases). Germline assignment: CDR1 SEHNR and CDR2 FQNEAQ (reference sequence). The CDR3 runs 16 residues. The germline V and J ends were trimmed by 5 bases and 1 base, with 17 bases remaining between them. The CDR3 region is CASSPRSWGGNTEAFF. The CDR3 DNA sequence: TGTGCCAGCAGCCCGCGCTCGTGGGGCGGGAACACTGAAGCTTTCTTT.

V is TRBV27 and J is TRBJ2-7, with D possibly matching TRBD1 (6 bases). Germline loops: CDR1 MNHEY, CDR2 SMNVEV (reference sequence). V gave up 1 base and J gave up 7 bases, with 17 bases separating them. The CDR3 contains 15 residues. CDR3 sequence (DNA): TGTGCCAGCAGTTTATATGGGGGCCCCCTTAGGGAGCAGTACTTC. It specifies CASSLYGGPLREQYF.

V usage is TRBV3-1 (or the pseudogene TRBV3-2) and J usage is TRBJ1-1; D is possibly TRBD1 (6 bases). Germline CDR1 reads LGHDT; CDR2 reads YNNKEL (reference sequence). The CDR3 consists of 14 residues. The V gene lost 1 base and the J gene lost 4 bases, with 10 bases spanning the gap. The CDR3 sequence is CASSQGNRATEAFF. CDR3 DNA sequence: TGTGCCAGCAGCCAAGGGAACAGGGCCACTGAAGCTTTCTTT.

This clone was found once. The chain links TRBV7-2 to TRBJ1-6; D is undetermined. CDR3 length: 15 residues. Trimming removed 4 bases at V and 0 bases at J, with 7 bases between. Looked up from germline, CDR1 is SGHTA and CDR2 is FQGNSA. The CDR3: CASSSFSSYNSPLHF. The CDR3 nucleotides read TGTGCCAGCAGCTCTTTTAGCTCCTATAATTCACCCCTCCACTTT.

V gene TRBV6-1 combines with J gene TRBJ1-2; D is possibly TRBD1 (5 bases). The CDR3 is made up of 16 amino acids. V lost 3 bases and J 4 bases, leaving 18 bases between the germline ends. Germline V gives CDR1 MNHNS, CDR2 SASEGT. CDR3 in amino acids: CASSDRKTGAFYGYTF. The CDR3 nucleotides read TGTGCCAGCAGTGATCGAAAAACAGGAGCCTTCTATGGCTACACCTTC.

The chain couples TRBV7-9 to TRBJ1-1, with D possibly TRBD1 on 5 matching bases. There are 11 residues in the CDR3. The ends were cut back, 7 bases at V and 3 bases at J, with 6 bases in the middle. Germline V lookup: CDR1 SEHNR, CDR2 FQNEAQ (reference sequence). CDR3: CASKGDTEAFF. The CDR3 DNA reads TGTGCCAGCAAAGGGGACACTGAAGCTTTCTTT.

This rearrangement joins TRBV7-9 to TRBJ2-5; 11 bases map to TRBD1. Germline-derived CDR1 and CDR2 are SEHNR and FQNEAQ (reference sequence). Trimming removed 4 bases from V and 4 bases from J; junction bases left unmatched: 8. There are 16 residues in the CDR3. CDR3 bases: TGTGCCAGCAGCTCACCTTCGGACAGGGGGCGAGAGACCCAGTACTTC. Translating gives CASSSPSDRGRETQYF.

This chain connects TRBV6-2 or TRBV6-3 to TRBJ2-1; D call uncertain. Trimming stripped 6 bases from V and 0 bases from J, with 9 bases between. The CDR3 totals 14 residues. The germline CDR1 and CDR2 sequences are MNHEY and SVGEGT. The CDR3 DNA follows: TGTGCCAGCAGCCCGACACGCTCCTACAATGAGCAGTTCTTC. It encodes CASSPTRSYNEQFF.

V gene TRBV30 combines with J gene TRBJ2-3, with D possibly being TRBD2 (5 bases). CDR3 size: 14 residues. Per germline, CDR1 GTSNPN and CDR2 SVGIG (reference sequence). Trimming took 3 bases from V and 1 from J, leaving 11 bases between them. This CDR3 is CAWRTEGGTDTQYF. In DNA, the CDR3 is TGTGCCTGGAGAACCGAGGGCGGCACAGATACGCAGTATTTT.

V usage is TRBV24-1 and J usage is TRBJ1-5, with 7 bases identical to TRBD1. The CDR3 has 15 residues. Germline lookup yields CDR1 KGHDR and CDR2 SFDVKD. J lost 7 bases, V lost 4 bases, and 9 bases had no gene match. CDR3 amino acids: CATSDSTGSRQPQHF. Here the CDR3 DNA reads TGTGCCACCAGTGACTCGACAGGGTCTCGCCAGCCCCAGCATTTT.

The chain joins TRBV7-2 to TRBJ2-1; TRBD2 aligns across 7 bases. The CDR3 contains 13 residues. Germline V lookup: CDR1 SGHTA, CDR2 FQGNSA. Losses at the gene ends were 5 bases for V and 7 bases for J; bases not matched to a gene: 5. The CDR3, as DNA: TGTGCCAGCAGCCGCCAAGCGGGGAATGAGCAGTTCTTC. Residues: CASSRQAGNEQFF.

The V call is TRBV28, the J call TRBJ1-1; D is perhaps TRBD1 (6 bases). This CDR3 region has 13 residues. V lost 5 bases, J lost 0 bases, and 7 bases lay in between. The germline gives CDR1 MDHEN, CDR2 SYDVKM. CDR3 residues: CASSGTLNTEAFF. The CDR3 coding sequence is TGTGCCAGCAGTGGGACATTGAACACTGAAGCTTTCTTT.

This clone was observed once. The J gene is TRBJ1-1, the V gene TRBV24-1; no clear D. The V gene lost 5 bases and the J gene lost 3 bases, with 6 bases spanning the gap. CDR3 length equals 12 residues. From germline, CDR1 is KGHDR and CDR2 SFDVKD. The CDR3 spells CATSARDTEAFF. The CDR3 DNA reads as TGTGCCACCAGTGCCCGGGACACTGAAGCTTTCTTT.

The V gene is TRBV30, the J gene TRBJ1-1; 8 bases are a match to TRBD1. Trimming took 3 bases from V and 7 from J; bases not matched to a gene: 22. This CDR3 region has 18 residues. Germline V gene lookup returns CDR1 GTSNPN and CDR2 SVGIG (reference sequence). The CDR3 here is CAWSLHYRGTGRRVEAFF. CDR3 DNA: TGTGCCTGGAGCCTCCACTACAGGGGGACCGGCCGTAGGGTTGAAGCTTTCTTT.

The CDR3 DNA sequence: TGTGCCTGGAAGCTGACAGGGGCAGAGACCCAGTACTTC. Translated: CAWKLTGAETQYF. The chain employs TRBV30 and TRBJ2-5; 8 bases are a match to TRBD1. From germline, CDR1 is GTSNPN and CDR2 SVGIG (reference sequence). CDR3 length equals 13 residues. J was trimmed by 4 bases and V by 4 bases; bases with no gene match: 5.

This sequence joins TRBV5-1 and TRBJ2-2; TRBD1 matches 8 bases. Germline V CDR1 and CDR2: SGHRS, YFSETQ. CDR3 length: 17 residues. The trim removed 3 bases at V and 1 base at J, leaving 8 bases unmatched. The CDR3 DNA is TGCGCCAGCAGCTACGGAAGACAGGGGAAGAACACCGGGGAGCTGTTTTTT. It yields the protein CASSYGRQGKNTGELFF.